The next 30 T cell receptor beta chains were all read from a single sample in a study of blood T cell repertoires in COVID-19. Profiling relied on immunoSEQ multiplex PCR, and the TCRdb table lists in-frame clones only, not all of them. The table has about 200,000 clones, around 80% seen once. The sequenced material came from peripheral blood. The receptors originated from an older woman with acute or convalescent COVID-19.

This clone appeared a single time. The rearrangement joins TRBV6-2 or TRBV6-3 to TRBJ2-7, with D possibly TRBD1 on 5 matching bases. CDR3 length: 14 amino acids. CDR1 MNHEY and CDR2 SVGEGT come from the germline V gene. The V end lost 0 bases, the J end lost 6 bases, and 12 bases lay between the germline ends. As DNA, the CDR3 is TGTGCCAGCAGTTACTCGATTTCAGGGTTCGAGCAGTACTTC. It encodes CASSYSISGFEQYF.

The chain recombines TRBV21-1 with TRBJ2-5; no check of the table's D call, TRBD1, against the DNA was made. TRBV21-1 is a documented pseudogene. The length of the CDR3 is 15 residues. The CDR3 sequence is CANTYSGTGTGTQYF. The CDR3 bases are TGTGCCAACACTTACTCCGGGACAGGGACCGGGACCCAGTACTTC.

The rearrangement uses TRBV6-1 and TRBJ1-1; no firm D call. Germline loops: CDR1 MNHNS, CDR2 SASEGT. Between the trimmed V and J ends, which lost 3 bases and 4 bases, there was a span of 15 bases. CDR3 length: 15 residues. The CDR3 is CASSESYGKGTEAFF. CDR3 coding DNA: TGTGCCAGCAGTGAGTCGTACGGGAAGGGCACTGAAGCTTTCTTT.

The CDR3 DNA is TGTGCCAGCAGCTTAGACAGGAGATACGGGGCCAACGTCCTGACTTTC. Protein product: CASSLDRRYGANVLTF. V is TRBV7-9 and J is TRBJ2-6, with D possibly matching TRBD1 (5 bases). The germline gives CDR1 SEHNR, CDR2 FQNEAQ (reference sequence). V lost 1 base, J lost 4 bases, and 11 bases lay in between. The CDR3 runs to 16 residues.

This clone occurred once. The CDR3 protein is CAISASDRASEKLFF. The CDR3 DNA reads TGTGCCATCAGTGCCTCAGACAGGGCAAGTGAAAAACTGTTTTTT. This chain joins TRBV10-3 and TRBJ1-4; 7 nucleotides agree with TRBD1. This CDR3 is built from 15 residues. CDR1 and CDR2 from the germline V gene are ENHRY and SYGVKD. V gave up 4 bases and J gave up 7 bases; unmatched junction bases: 9.

The chain has TRBV28 and TRBJ1-1; TRBD1 aligns across 8 bases. V lost 4 bases to trimming and J lost 5 bases; unmatched junction nucleotides: 6. Germline V CDR1 and CDR2: MDHEN, SYDVKM. The CDR3 is 14 residues long. The CDR3 region is CASSSGQGFTEAFF. CDR3 DNA: TGTGCCAGCAGTTCTGGACAGGGTTTTACTGAAGCTTTCTTT. Full variable domain (rest looked up from reference TRBV28 and TRBJ1-1): DVKVTQSSRYLVKRTGEKVFLECVQDMDHENMFWYRQDPGLGLRLIYFSYDVKMKEKGDIPEGYSVSREKKERFSLILESASTNQTSMYLCASSSGQGFTEAFFGQGTRLTVV.

The chain is built from TRBV24-1 and TRBJ2-1; D not certain. The germline gives CDR1 KGHDR, CDR2 SFDVKD. Trimming removed 5 bases at V and 9 bases at J, with 19 bases between. CDR3 length: 15 amino acids. The CDR3 reads CATSVEAKKVSEQFF. The DNA of the CDR3 is TGTGCCACCAGTGTTGAGGCCAAAAAGGTATCTGAGCAGTTCTTC.

The chain carries TRBV24-1 and TRBJ2-5; tentative D call: TRBD1 (6 bases). Between the trimmed V and J ends, which lost 2 bases and 3 bases, there was a span of 15 bases. The CDR3 totals 16 residues. Germline V CDR1 and CDR2: KGHDR, SFDVKD. The CDR3 spells CATSDWGHSTKETQYF. In nucleotides, the CDR3 is TGTGCCACCAGTGATTGGGGACATTCAACTAAAGAGACCCAGTACTTC.

The chain uses TRBV7-3 and TRBJ1-2; 7 nucleotides agree with TRBD1. V shed 2 bases and J 4 bases; nucleotides not matched to a gene: 1. Germline V gives CDR1 SGHTA, CDR2 FQGTGA. The CDR3 covers 13 residues. Here the CDR3 reads CASSLSGGYGYTF. In nucleotides, the CDR3 is TGTGCCAGCAGCTTATCAGGGGGCTATGGCTACACCTTC.

The CDR3 sequence: CASSPFQGFTGELFF. The CDR3 DNA sequence: TGTGCCAGCAGTCCGTTCCAGGGGTTTACCGGGGAGCTGTTTTTT. J is TRBJ2-2 and V is TRBV27, with D tentatively TRBD1 (6 bases). Trimming pared 5 bases from V and 5 bases from J, leaving 15 bases between. CDR3 size: 15 residues. Germline CDR1 MNHEY, CDR2 SMNVEV (reference sequence).

The gene calls are TRBV7-8 and TRBJ2-1; 10 bases line up with TRBD2. Unmatched junction bases numbered 4, after V lost 5 bases and J lost 0 bases. This CDR3 comprises 16 residues. Germline values: CDR1 SGHVS, CDR2 FQNEAQ. The CDR3 here is CASSALAGSSYNEQFF. The DNA of the CDR3 is TGTGCCAGCAGCGCACTAGCGGGGAGCTCCTACAATGAGCAGTTCTTC.

This clone has just a few counts. The J gene is TRBJ1-5, the V gene TRBV4-1; D possibly corresponds to TRBD1 (6 bases). The CDR3 contains 16 residues. V lost 0 bases, J lost 4 bases, and 13 bases lay in between. Germline values: CDR1 MGHRA, CDR2 YSYEKL. The CDR3: CASSQDWGGANQPQHF. DNA of the CDR3: TGCGCCAGCAGCCAAGATTGGGGGGGGGCTAATCAGCCCCAGCATTTT.

This chain joins TRBV2 and TRBJ1-4; possible D gene TRBD1, 6 bases. The CDR3 is 15 amino acids. Germline V gene lookup returns CDR1 SNHLY and CDR2 FYNNEI. V shed 6 bases and J shed 6 bases, with 17 bases lying between them. The CDR3 coding sequence is TGTGCCAGCAGCGGAAGGGGACAAGGGGATGAAAAACTGTTTTTT. It is translated as CASSGRGQGDEKLFF.

This clone was counted ten times or more. Other DNA sequences of this sample code for an identical CDR3. In nucleotides, the CDR3 is TGTGCCAGCAGCTTTGTGTCGGGAACTTACAATGAGCAGTTCTTC. Its translation: CASSFVSGTYNEQFF. This chain links TRBV12-1 with TRBJ2-1; the table assigns TRBD2, which was not confirmed against the DNA. TRBV12-1 is a pseudogene. The CDR3 covers 15 residues.

V and J are TRBV9 and TRBJ2-7; possibly TRBD1 for D (6 bases). This CDR3 spans 15 amino acids. The V end lost 0 bases, the J end lost 2 bases, and 12 bases lay between the germline ends. Germline V lookup: CDR1 SGDLS, CDR2 YYNGEE. Written as DNA, the CDR3 is TGTGCCAGCAGCGTAGGGGCAGGGGAACCCTACGAGCAGTACTTC. Its translation is CASSVGAGEPYEQYF.

The J gene is TRBJ2-1, the V gene TRBV4-3; TRBD1 is a possible D gene (6 bases). CDR1 LGHNA and CDR2 YSLEER come from the germline V gene. With 2 bases removed from V and 6 bases from J, the gap between germline ends came to 11 bases. The CDR3 extends over 14 amino acids. Written as DNA, the CDR3 is TGCGCCAGCAGCCAACAGGGGACGGGCAATGAGCAGTTCTTC. It codes for CASSQQGTGNEQFF.

The chain couples TRBV21-1 to TRBJ1-2; the D call of TRBD1 is as the table states it, not checked on the DNA. TRBV21-1 is a pseudogene segment. The CDR3 extends over 17 amino acids. The CDR3 DNA reads TGTGCCAGCAGCAAAGGACAGGCCTGGCCCCCCAACTATGGCTACACCTTC. Translated: CASSKGQAWPPNYGYTF.

The V gene is TRBV7-6, the J gene TRBJ2-3; D might be TRBD2 (6 bases). V gave up 1 base and J gave up 5 bases, with 10 bases separating them. Germline V gives CDR1 SGHVS, CDR2 FNYEAQ. The length of the CDR3 is 14 residues. CDR3 in DNA: TGTGCCAGCAGCTTAGACGGACTACAAGATACGCAGTATTTT. Its translation: CASSLDGLQDTQYF.

The J gene is TRBJ2-2, the V gene TRBV2, with 12 positions matching TRBD2. The CDR3 spans 17 residues. CDR1 SNHLY and CDR2 FYNNEI come from the germline V gene. V shed 4 bases and J 5 bases; nucleotides not matched to a gene: 8. The CDR3 region has the DNA TGTGCCAGCAGTGTGGTACTAGCGGGGGGACGGACCGGGGAGCTGTTTTTT. It yields the protein CASSVVLAGGRTGELFF.

V is TRBV4-3 and J is TRBJ2-7, with 10 bases fitting TRBD2. The CDR3 loop spans 16 amino acids. After removal of 3 bases from V and 3 bases from J, the junction contained 8 bases not matched to a gene. Germline CDR1 reads LGHNA; CDR2 reads YSLEER. CDR3 sequence reads: CASSQSVAGGDYEQYF. CDR3 DNA: TGCGCCAGCAGCCAGAGTGTAGCGGGGGGAGACTACGAGCAGTACTTC.

This rearrangement joins TRBV20-1 to TRBJ2-1; possible D gene TRBD1, 5 bases. V was trimmed by 6 bases and J by 4 bases, leaving 19 bases between them. CDR3 length: 15 residues. The germline gives CDR1 DFQATT, CDR2 SNEGSKA (reference sequence). CDR3 in DNA: TGCAGTGCCAGTGATGGGGTTGACAGTTACAATGAGCAGTTCTTC. Translation: CSASDGVDSYNEQFF.

V usage is TRBV19 and J usage is TRBJ2-1; possibly TRBD1 for D (7 bases). V gave up 3 bases and J gave up 0 bases, with 9 bases separating them. Looked up from germline, CDR1 is LNHDA and CDR2 is SQIVND (reference sequence). This CDR3 is 15 amino acids long. Here the CDR3 DNA reads TGTGCCAGTAGTATCAGGGGGGACTCCTACAATGAGCAGTTCTTC. Its protein is CASSIRGDSYNEQFF.

This clone appeared many times. Additional DNA sequences in this sample encode the identical CDR3. V is TRBV5-4 and J is TRBJ2-5; the match to TRBD1 covers 9 bases. CDR1 and CDR2 from the germline V gene are SGHNT and YYREEE (reference sequence). CDR3 length: 14 residues. J lost 5 bases, V lost 5 bases, and 7 bases had no gene match. The CDR3 is CASSLQGAGETQYF. The DNA for the CDR3 is TGTGCCAGCAGTTTACAGGGGGCGGGGGAGACCCAGTACTTC. Full variable domain (outside the CDR3, taken from reference TRBV5-4 and TRBJ2-5): ETGVTQSPTHLIKTRGQQVTLRCSSQSGHNTVSWYQQALGQGPQFIFQYYREEENGRGNFPPRFSGLQFPNYSSELNVNALELDDSALYLCASSLQGAGETQYFGPGTRLLVL.

The J gene is TRBJ2-1, the V gene TRBV5-4; D might be TRBD1 (6 bases). Germline V CDR1 and CDR2: SGHNT, YYREEE (reference sequence). There are 14 residues in the CDR3. V was clipped by 4 bases and J by 9 bases, with 17 bases between them. The CDR3 DNA follows: TGTGCCAGCAGCACTAAGGGGGTCCAAGGTGAGCAGTTCTTC. Amino acid sequence: CASSTKGVQGEQFF.

The genes are TRBV2 and TRBJ1-1; 8 bases are shared with TRBD1. Germline V gives CDR1 SNHLY, CDR2 FYNNEI. This CDR3 region has 12 residues. V lost 8 bases and J lost 8; bases outside the gene matches: 7. The CDR3 spells CASGGRGPEAFF. CDR3 bases: TGTGCCAGCGGGGGCAGGGGGCCCGAAGCTTTCTTT.

This chain connects TRBV11-3 to TRBJ2-5, with D perhaps matching TRBD2 (5 bases). The V end was cut by 2 bases, the J end by 2 bases, with 12 bases between. Germline V gene lookup returns CDR1 SGHNT and CDR2 YENEEA. This CDR3 comprises 15 residues. CDR3 sequence (DNA): TGTGCCAGCAGCTTATCCCTCGGACTGCAAGAGACCCAGTACTTC. Protein sequence: CASSLSLGLQETQYF.

The chain joins TRBV6-4 to TRBJ2-2; 11 bases are shared with TRBD2. The CDR3 has 17 residues. V trimming: 0 bases; J trimming: 3 bases; junction bases outside the gene matches: 3. Germline CDR1 MRHNA, CDR2 SNTAGT. CDR3: CASSDSKLAGDTGELFF. In nucleotides, the CDR3 is TGTGCCAGCAGTGACTCTAAACTAGCGGGGGACACCGGGGAGCTGTTTTTT.

The chain uses TRBV11-2 and TRBJ1-1; TRBD1 is a possible D gene (6 bases). The CDR3 totals 12 residues. Germline V lookup: CDR1 SGHAT, CDR2 FQNNGV. Trimming shortened V by 5 bases and J by 7 bases, and 11 bases separated the two germline ends. In nucleotides, the CDR3 is TGTGCCAGCAGCCCCGGACAGTTTGAAGCTTTCTTT. Protein sequence: CASSPGQFEAFF.

This clone showed up just a few times. The chain employs TRBV11-2 and TRBJ2-1, with a weak D call TRBD2 (6 bases). Germline values: CDR1 SGHAT, CDR2 FQNNGV. The CDR3 runs to 14 residues. The V end lost 0 bases, the J end lost 7 bases, and 10 bases lay between the germline ends. The CDR3 DNA reads TGTGCCAGCAGCTTAGATTCTCGGGGGAATGAGCAGTTCTTC. Protein: CASSLDSRGNEQFF.

The gene calls are TRBV6-1 and TRBJ2-5; D is perhaps TRBD2 (5 bases). Germline CDR1 reads MNHNS; CDR2 reads SASEGT. The CDR3 spans 13 residues. The ends were cut back, 3 bases at V and 5 bases at J, with 10 bases in the middle. CDR3: CASSERVSETQYF. The CDR3 nucleotides read TGTGCCAGCAGTGAGCGGGTTTCGGAGACCCAGTACTTC.